This T cell receptor beta chain appears in the sequencing data of a study of beta chain features in type 1 diabetes. Study conclusions and caveats: In cDNA sequencing, cells with high TCR expression could be over-represented.

All of the isolated RNA was reverse transcribed, so expressed TCRB transcripts were sequenced. The data were produced by immunoSEQ multiplex PCR, yet TCRdb's version contains in-frame clones alone and is incomplete. The data show about 930,000 clones, 15% to 20% seen once. This CDR3 has 11 residues. Germline loops: CDR1 SGHDT, CDR2 YYEEEE. V dropped 4 bases and J dropped 5 bases, with 6 bases sitting between them. This clone was seen more than once but under ten times. The antigen is unknown. Other nucleotide sequences from this sample produce the same CDR3. The chain joins TRBV5-6 to TRBJ2-5; no clear D gene. The source is a young woman in good health. The source material was naive CD4+ T cells from blood. The CDR3 spells CASSLSETQYF. In nucleotides, the CDR3 is TGTGCCAGCAGCCTGTCGGAGACCCAGTACTTC.